The 3 T cell receptor beta chains listed next were all sequenced from one sample in a study of T cell changes during pregnancy in multiple sclerosis. TCRdb's copy holds only in-frame clones and misses some; the assay was immunoSEQ multiplex PCR. Among roughly 45,000 clones, more than 90% were seen once, and the ten largest hold 7.5% to 9%. The specimen was CD8+ T cells from peripheral blood mononuclear cells, collected after pregnancy. The receptors originated from a female donor with multiple sclerosis, enrolled in a pregnancy study.

Details on this clone: At one end, the junction sequence differs from germline, possibly due to a read error. The genes are TRBV6-1 and TRBJ2-7, with D perhaps matching TRBD2 (6 bases). This CDR3 contains 15 residues. Germline CDR1 MNHNS, CDR2 SASEGT. The CDR3 region is CATSRRSGEYYEQYF. Written as DNA, the CDR3 is TGTGCCACCAGTCGTCGATCGGGAGAGTACTACGAGCAGTACTTC.

The V and J genes are TRBV6-1 and TRBJ2-2; D is perhaps TRBD2 (6 bases). V dropped 2 bases and J dropped 5 bases, with 18 bases sitting between them. The germline gives CDR1 MNHNS, CDR2 SASEGT. The CDR3 sequence is 17 residues long. The CDR3 DNA is TGTGCCAGCAGTGAACTAATTCCGGGAGAGGAAACCGGGGAGCTGTTTTTT. Its translation: CASSELIPGEETGELFF.

The chain joins TRBV6-5 to TRBJ2-6; D remains ambiguous. The length of the CDR3 is 15 residues. Germline V CDR1 and CDR2: MNHEY, SVGAGI. Trimming cost V 6 bases and J 2 bases, with 11 bases left between them. CDR3 DNA: TGTGCCAGCAGCCCTGGGCAGGCTGGGGCCAACGTCCTGACTTTC. The encoded protein is CASSPGQAGANVLTF.